This TCR beta chain was profiled in a study of T-cell memory formation after mild COVID-19. V lost 5 bases and J 5 bases, leaving 12 bases between the germline ends. Germline V gene lookup returns CDR1 SGHVS and CDR2 FQNEAQ. The CDR3 spans 13 residues. The study's findings and limits: Detection of some responders pre-infection suggested pre-existing cross-reactive memory T cells participated. Mainly in CM and EM were contracting CD4+ clones; CD8+ were in EMRA. Clones that contracted from day 15 to 85 were balanced CD4/CD8, while later expanders leaned CD4+.

Notes on this clonotype: Its specificity is unknown.

TCRdb independently ran MiXCR on the 5' RACE reads; one entry per CDR3 protein. This table has hundreds of thousands of distinct CDR3 sequences, roughly 18% appearing once. The receptor's source is an adult woman who had mild COVID-19 (a few samples of this study predate the infection). Cell type and time point are not known. The specimen was PBMCs or a T cell subset sorted from them (not recorded which). V gene TRBV7-8 combines with J gene TRBJ1-1; tentative D call: TRBD1 (5 bases). The CDR3: CASSVGRGTEAFF. DNA of the CDR3: TGTGCCAGCAGCGTGGGGCGAGGAACTGAAGCTTTCTTT.